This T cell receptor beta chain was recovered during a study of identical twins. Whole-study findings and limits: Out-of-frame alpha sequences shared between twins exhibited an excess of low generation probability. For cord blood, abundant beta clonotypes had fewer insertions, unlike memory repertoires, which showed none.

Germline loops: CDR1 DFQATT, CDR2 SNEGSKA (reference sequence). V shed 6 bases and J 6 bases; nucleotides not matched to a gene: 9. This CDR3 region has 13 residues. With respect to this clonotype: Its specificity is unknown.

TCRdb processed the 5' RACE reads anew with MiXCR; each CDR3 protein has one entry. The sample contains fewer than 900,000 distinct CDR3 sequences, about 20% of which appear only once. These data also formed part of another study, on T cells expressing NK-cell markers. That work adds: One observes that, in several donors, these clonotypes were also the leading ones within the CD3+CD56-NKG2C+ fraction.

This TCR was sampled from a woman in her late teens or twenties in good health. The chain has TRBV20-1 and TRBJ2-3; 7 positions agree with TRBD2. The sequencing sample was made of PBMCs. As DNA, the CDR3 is TGCAGTGCCAGACCTGGGCGGGGGGATACGCAGTATTTT. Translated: CSARPGRGDTQYF.